A selection of T cell receptor beta chains follows, all from one sample in a study of neurological immune-mediated disorders. TCRdb reprocessed the 5' RACE reads with MiXCR, giving one entry per CDR3 protein. The table has under 85,000 distinct CDR3 sequences, about 9.3% seen once. Specimen: PBMCs. Receptor source: a man between 35 and 55 years old in good health. Both conserved end residues are part of each CDR3. Fields, in order: CDR3 protein, CDR3 DNA, V gene, clone size, CDR3 length, D gene, J gene. A D gene is named only where the DNA matches it firmly. The listing skips clone size in some rows; elsewhere it reads once, few, many or a size class.

CASRPGGGGYTF TGTGCCAGCAGGCCAGGGGGAGGCGGCTACACCTTC TRBV6-5 many 12 TRBD1 TRBJ1-2
CASSTGTGSFEQYF TGTGCCAGCAGCACCGGGACAGGGAGCTTCGAGCAGTACTTC TRBV6-1 few 14 TRBD1 TRBJ2-7
CASITLNTDTQYF TGTGCCAGCATCACTTTAAACACAGATACGCAGTATTTT TRBV5-5 many 13 NA TRBJ2-3
CASSFRDTSYEQYF TGCGCCAGCAGCTTCCGGGACACGTCCTACGAGCAGTACTTC TRBV5-1 many 14 NA TRBJ2-7
CASSEGGTSTDTQYF TGTGCCAGCAGCGAGGGCGGGACCAGCACAGATACGCAGTATTTT TRBV9 many 15 NA TRBJ2-3
CASNHGTGAETQYF TGCGCCAGCAACCACGGGACAGGGGCAGAGACCCAGTACTTC TRBV5-1 many 14 TRBD1 TRBJ2-5
CASSVQASPWVTEAFF TGTGCCAGTTCGGTACAGGCGTCCCCCTGGGTCACTGAAGCTTTCTTT TRBV19 NA 16 NA TRBJ1-1
CAARSGIGDEQYF TGTGCCGCCCGCTCAGGGATAGGCGACGAGCAGTACTTC TRBV10-3 many 13 NA TRBJ2-7
CASSQLGNTGELFF TGTGCCAGCAGCCAACTGGGGAACACCGGGGAGCTGTTTTTT TRBV14 many 14 NA TRBJ2-2
CASSRRDSRPYEQYF TGTGCCAGCAGCCGACGGGACAGTCGACCCTACGAGCAGTACTTC TRBV6-6 many 15 TRBD1 TRBJ2-7
CSARAPIPSGSSYNEQFF TGCAGTGCTAGAGCCCCTATCCCAAGCGGTAGCTCCTACAATGAGCAGTTCTTC TRBV20-1 many 18 NA TRBJ2-1
CASGLVTGNEQFF TGTGCTAGTGGTTTGGTGACAGGGAATGAGCAGTTCTTC TRBV12-5 many 13 TRBD1 TRBJ2-1
CSARFRAGPYNEQFF TGCAGTGCTAGATTTCGGGCGGGGCCCTACAATGAGCAGTTCTTC TRBV20-1 many 15 NA TRBJ2-1
CASSRVGISYGYTF TGTGCCAGCAGTCGCGTTGGGATATCCTATGGCTACACCTTC TRBV6-5 many 14 NA TRBJ1-2
CASSQEGHGTGELFF TGTGCCAGCAGTCAAGAAGGACACGGCACCGGGGAGCTGTTTTTT TRBV28 many 15 NA TRBJ2-2
CASTLTGMGWANEQFF TGTGCCAGCACCCTTACAGGGATGGGGTGGGCTAATGAGCAGTTCTTC TRBV14 many 16 NA TRBJ2-1
CASSPHIAGGSYNEQFF TGTGCCAGCAGCCCCCATATAGCGGGAGGATCATACAATGAGCAGTTCTTC TRBV7-9 many 17 TRBD2 TRBJ2-1
CASSLAGGSYEQYF TGCGCCAGCAGCTTGGCCGGGGGGTCCTACGAGCAGTACTTC TRBV5-1 many 14 TRBD2 TRBJ2-7
CAEAGLAGVDTQYF TGTGCTGAGGCTGGGCTAGCGGGAGTAGATACGCAGTATTTT TRBV6-1 many 14 TRBD2 TRBJ2-3
CTSSVGEGYMNTEDFF TGTACCAGCAGCGTAGGTGAAGGGTATATGAACACTGAAGATTTCTTT TRBV9 NA 16 NA TRBJ1-1
CSALRVAGGGYEQYF TGCAGTGCTCTCCGGGTAGCGGGAGGGGGCTACGAGCAGTACTTC TRBV20-1 NA 15 TRBD2 TRBJ2-7
CASTDGDSNNSPLHF TGTGCCAGCACCGATGGGGACAGCAATAATTCACCCCTCCACTTT TRBV12-3/TRBV12-4 many 15 TRBD1 TRBJ1-6
CASSKRGAQPKGNTEAFF TGTGCCAGCAGCAAAAGAGGTGCACAGCCGAAGGGGAACACTGAAGCTTTCTTT TRBV21-1 many 18 NA TRBJ1-1
CASRPTGGVNEQYF TGTGCCAGCAGACCCACAGGTGGAGTCAACGAGCAGTACTTC TRBV6-5 many 14 NA TRBJ2-7
CASSLSGGDEQFF TGCGCCAGCAGCCTGTCGGGGGGTGATGAGCAGTTCTTC TRBV5-1 many 13 TRBD2 TRBJ2-1
CASSFLAENGELFF TGCGCCAGCAGCTTTCTAGCGGAGAACGGGGAGCTGTTTTTT TRBV5-1 many 14 TRBD2 TRBJ2-2
CASSPGGNEAFF TGTGCCAGCAGCCCGGGGGGGAATGAAGCTTTCTTT TRBV5-6 many 12 NA TRBJ1-1
CASSFGGREGNEQFF TGCGCCAGCAGCTTCGGGGGTAGGGAGGGGAATGAGCAGTTCTTC TRBV5-1 NA 15 TRBD2 TRBJ2-1
CSARVGGNYGYTF TGCAGTGCTAGAGTGGGAGGGAACTATGGCTACACCTTC TRBV20-1 many 13 NA TRBJ1-2
CASSLDRVRTGELFF TGCGCCAGCAGCCTAGACAGGGTTCGCACCGGGGAGCTGTTTTTT TRBV5-1 many 15 TRBD1 TRBJ2-2
CSARGDPKETQNF TGCAGTGCTAGAGGGGACCCCAAAGAGACCCAGAACTTC TRBV20-1 NA 13 NA TRBJ2-5
CASSPRSTGMGGRTEKLFF TGTGCCAGCAGTCCCCGCTCGACAGGGATGGGAGGAAGGACAGAAAAACTGTTTTTT TRBV12-3/TRBV12-4 NA 19 TRBD1 TRBJ1-4
CASSGLGGVTYNEQFF TGTGCCAGCAGTGGACTGGGTGGGGTGACCTACAATGAGCAGTTCTTC TRBV12-3/TRBV12-4 many 16 NA TRBJ2-1
CASSLGGPGEQYF TGTGCCAGCAGTTTGGGGGGGCCTGGCGAGCAGTACTTC TRBV27 NA 13 NA TRBJ2-7
CASSWVGGEQFF TGTGCCAGCAGCTGGGTGGGAGGTGAGCAGTTCTTC TRBV7-9 NA 12 NA TRBJ2-1
CATRFRHGSNEKLFF TGTGCCACCAGATTTCGTCACGGCAGTAATGAAAAACTGTTTTTT TRBV15 few 15 NA TRBJ1-4
CASRTWGGVWDEQFF TGTGCCAGCAGGACCTGGGGAGGGGTCTGGGATGAGCAGTTCTTC TRBV5-6 many 15 TRBD2 TRBJ2-1
CASSPTPRDRQETQYF TGCGCCAGCAGCCCCACGCCCCGGGACAGGCAAGAGACCCAGTACTTC TRBV5-1 many 16 TRBD1 TRBJ2-5
CASSLGQGAWYEQYF TGTGCCAGCAGTCTAGGACAGGGAGCTTGGTACGAGCAGTACTTC TRBV28 many 15 TRBD1 TRBJ2-7
CASSHSGKGFNEQYF TGTGCCAGCAGCCATAGCGGGAAGGGCTTCAATGAGCAGTATTTT TRBV11-2 NA 15 TRBD2 TRBJ2-3
CASSHSPGLAHTGELFF TGTGCCAGCAGCCATTCTCCGGGACTAGCGCACACCGGGGAGCTGTTTTTT TRBV3-1 many 17 TRBD2 TRBJ2-2
CSVESYREGYTF TGCAGCGTTGAAAGCTACAGGGAGGGCTACACCTTC TRBV29-1 many 12 NA TRBJ1-2
CAIGTGGIYGYTF TGTGCCATCGGGACAGGGGGTATCTATGGCTACACCTTC TRBV10-3 many 13 TRBD1 TRBJ1-2
CASSYLGLTYGYTF TGTGCCAGCAGTTATCTCGGGCTGACGTATGGCTACACCTTC TRBV6-5 many 14 NA TRBJ1-2
CASSPQGTRSGNTIYF TGTGCCAGCAGCCCTCAGGGTACCCGCTCTGGAAACACCATATATTTT TRBV7-2 many 16 NA TRBJ1-3
CASRPGLVYEQFF TGTGCCAGCAGACCCGGACTAGTTTATGAGCAGTTCTTC TRBV27 NA 13 TRBD2 TRBJ2-1
CASSVSQGAGESPNYGYTF TGTGCCAGCAGCGTAAGCCAGGGGGCGGGAGAAAGCCCTAACTATGGCTACACCTTC TRBV9 many 19 TRBD1 TRBJ1-2
CASSDAGVETQYF TGTGCCAGCTCCGACGCCGGAGTAGAGACCCAGTACTTC TRBV6-2/TRBV6-3 many 13 NA TRBJ2-5
CSVGTGGGGYTF TGCAGCGTTGGGACAGGGGGAGGGGGCTACACCTTC TRBV29-1 many 12 TRBD1 TRBJ1-2
CASSKDRGQTQYF TGTGCCAGCAGCAAAGACAGGGGCCAGACCCAGTACTTC TRBV7-7 many 13 TRBD1 TRBJ2-5